This T cell receptor beta chain was sequenced in a study of T cell repertoires in cytomegalovirus infection. There are many counts of this clonotype. The CDR3 is 14 residues long. The germline V and J ends were trimmed by 3 bases and 7 bases, with 13 bases remaining between them. MiXCR, applied by TCRdb to the reads, yields one record per CDR3 protein. Of hundreds of thousands of distinct CDR3 sequences in the sample, under 20% were seen once. The clonotype was recovered from a human donor in good health (CMV status not recorded). Some clones in this sample may be carry-over from other donors' samples. The chain carries TRBV12-3 or TRBV12-4 and TRBJ2-4; TRBD2 is a possible D gene (6 bases). The sequenced material came from PBMCs. This CDR3 reads CASSFGGLPNIQYF. The CDR3 nucleotides read TGTGCCAGCAGTTTTGGGGGACTGCCGAACATTCAGTACTTC.